Listed below are T cell receptor beta chains from one sample, sequenced in a study of blood T cell repertoires in COVID-19. The method was immunoSEQ multiplex PCR; TCRdb's version includes in-frame clones alone and lacks a portion of them. This sample has some 250,000 clones, with 75% to 90% found just once. The sequenced material came from PBMCs or T cells enriched from blood (not recorded which). The source of these receptors is a woman in her forties with acute COVID-19. CDR3s leave out the opening cysteine and the closing phenylalanine or tryptophan.

j_call v_call cdr3_aa
TRBJ1-1 TRBV15 ATSRAGLTEAF
TRBJ2-6 TRBV7-6 ASSLVSNSGANVLT
TRBJ1-4 TRBV18 ASSPTNRVYEKLF
TRBJ1-2 TRBV6-5 ASSPGTLLYGYT
TRBJ2-1 TRBV7-3 ASSGTGEGEQF
TRBJ2-3 TRBV11-3 ASSLALASTDTQY
TRBJ1-5 TRBV11-2 ASSLGSGGHQPQH
TRBJ2-6 TRBV19 ASSANRGSGANVLT
TRBJ2-5 TRBV11-3 ASSLARETQY
TRBJ1-6 TRBV25-1 ASSERTGENSPLH
TRBJ1-4 TRBV19 ASALEPGANEKLF
TRBJ2-1 TRBV7-9 ASSQVEFRDTRGEQF
TRBJ1-3 TRBV7-6 ASSLGDRGWGNTIY
TRBJ1-1 TRBV5-1 ASSLEMASRDTEAF
TRBJ2-3 TRBV30 AWLTGDTQY
TRBJ2-1 TRBV11-2 ASSLGREGYNEQF
TRBJ1-2 TRBV4-1 ASSQDQLPWPSYGYT
TRBJ1-5 TRBV21-1 ASSNEHRGNQPQH
TRBJ1-6 TRBV9 ASSRDRDVNSPLH
TRBJ1-1 TRBV5-4 ASSKRTENTEAF
TRBJ1-5 TRBV4-1 ASSQDPSGAQNQPQH
TRBJ2-7 TRBV6-1 ASSEDGNSYEQY
TRBJ1-2 TRBV5-1 ASSLEPGQTLNYGYT
TRBJ2-7 TRBV3-1/TRBV3-2 ASSPGVGGTYEQY
TRBJ2-1 TRBV13 ASSLVSGGSYNEQF
TRBJ2-7 TRBV6-5 ASRDSSYEQY
TRBJ1-1 TRBV18 ASSPPYTNTEAF
TRBJ2-1 TRBV6-4 ASSAAGGSNEQF
TRBJ2-1 TRBV7-9 ASRIMTLERETGNEQF
TRBJ2-1 TRBV5-1 ASALGLGTDEQF
TRBJ2-1 TRBV12-3/TRBV12-4 ASSSGVGEQF
TRBJ2-4 TRBV6-4 ASSRREGEWVIQY
TRBJ2-5 TRBV19 ASSPTFGGGFETQY
TRBJ2-3 TRBV19 ASTETSGSGTDTQY
TRBJ1-6 TRBV5-1 ASRALDSPLH
TRBJ1-6 TRBV5-6 ASRDRENSPLH
TRBJ1-4 TRBV9 ASSVQGITNEKLF
TRBJ2-2 TRBV5-4 ASSTGSGGAYTGELF
TRBJ2-7 TRBV12-3/TRBV12-4 ASSIAGDEQY
TRBJ1-1 TRBV19 ASNYRGEGTEAF